One sample yielded the 3 T cell receptor beta chains listed below, sequenced in a study of blood T cell repertoires in COVID-19. The repertoire was sequenced with immunoSEQ multiplex PCR; TCRdb's copy has only in-frame clones and lacks some. The top ten clones hold about 1.5% of a sample with 170,000 or so clones, 75% to 85% of them seen once. Sequenced: peripheral blood. These receptors came from a human donor in a cohort sampled during active COVID-19.

The V call is TRBV6-5, the J call TRBJ2-2, with TRBD2 matching 11 bases. Germline values: CDR1 MNHEY, CDR2 SVGAGI. Trimming removed 6 bases from V and 7 bases from J; junction bases left unmatched: 4. CDR3 length equals 14 residues. Here the CDR3 DNA reads TGTGCCAGCAGACTAGCGGGAGATAACGGGGAGCTGTTTTTT. Its translation: CASRLAGDNGELFF.

This chain uses TRBV29-1 with TRBJ2-5; 10 bases align to TRBD2. Germline V gives CDR1 SQVTM, CDR2 ANQGSEA. V lost 6 bases, J lost 7 bases, and 8 bases stayed unmatched. The CDR3 runs to 13 residues. CDR3 nucleotide sequence: TGCAGCGTGGGGGGACTAGCGAAGGTGACCCAGTACTTC. Translation: CSVGGLAKVTQYF. Using reference TRBV29-1 and TRBJ2-5 for the parts outside the CDR3, the full variable domain is SAVISQKPSRDICQRGTSLTIQCQVDSQVTMMFWYRQQPGQSLTLIATANQGSEATYESGFVIDKFPISRPNLTFSTLTVSNMSPEDSSIYLCSVGGLAKVTQYFGPGTRLLVL.

The chain joins TRBV7-2 to TRBJ2-3; D gene ambiguous. Germline V gene lookup returns CDR1 SGHTA and CDR2 FQGNSA. Trimming stripped 6 bases from V and 0 bases from J, with 10 bases between. The CDR3 has 14 amino acids. The CDR3: CASRVETSTDTQYF. Here the CDR3 DNA reads TGTGCCAGCAGGGTCGAGACAAGCACAGATACGCAGTATTTT.